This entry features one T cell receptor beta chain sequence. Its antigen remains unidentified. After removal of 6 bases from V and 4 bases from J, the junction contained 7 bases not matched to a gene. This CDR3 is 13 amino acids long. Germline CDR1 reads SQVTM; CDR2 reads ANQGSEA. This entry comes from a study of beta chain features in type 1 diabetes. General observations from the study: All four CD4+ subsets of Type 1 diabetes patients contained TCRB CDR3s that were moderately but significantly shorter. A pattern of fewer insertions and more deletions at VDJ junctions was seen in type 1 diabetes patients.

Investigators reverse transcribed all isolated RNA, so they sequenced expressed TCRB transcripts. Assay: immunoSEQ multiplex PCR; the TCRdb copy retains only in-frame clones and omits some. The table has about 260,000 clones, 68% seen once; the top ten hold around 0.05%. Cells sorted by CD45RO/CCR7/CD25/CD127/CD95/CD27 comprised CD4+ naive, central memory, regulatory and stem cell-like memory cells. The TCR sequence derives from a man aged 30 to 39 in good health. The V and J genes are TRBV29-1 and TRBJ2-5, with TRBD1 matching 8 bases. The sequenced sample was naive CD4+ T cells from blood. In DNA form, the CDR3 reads TGCAGCGTGGGGCTTACAGGGGGAGAGACCCAGTACTTC. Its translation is CSVGLTGGETQYF.